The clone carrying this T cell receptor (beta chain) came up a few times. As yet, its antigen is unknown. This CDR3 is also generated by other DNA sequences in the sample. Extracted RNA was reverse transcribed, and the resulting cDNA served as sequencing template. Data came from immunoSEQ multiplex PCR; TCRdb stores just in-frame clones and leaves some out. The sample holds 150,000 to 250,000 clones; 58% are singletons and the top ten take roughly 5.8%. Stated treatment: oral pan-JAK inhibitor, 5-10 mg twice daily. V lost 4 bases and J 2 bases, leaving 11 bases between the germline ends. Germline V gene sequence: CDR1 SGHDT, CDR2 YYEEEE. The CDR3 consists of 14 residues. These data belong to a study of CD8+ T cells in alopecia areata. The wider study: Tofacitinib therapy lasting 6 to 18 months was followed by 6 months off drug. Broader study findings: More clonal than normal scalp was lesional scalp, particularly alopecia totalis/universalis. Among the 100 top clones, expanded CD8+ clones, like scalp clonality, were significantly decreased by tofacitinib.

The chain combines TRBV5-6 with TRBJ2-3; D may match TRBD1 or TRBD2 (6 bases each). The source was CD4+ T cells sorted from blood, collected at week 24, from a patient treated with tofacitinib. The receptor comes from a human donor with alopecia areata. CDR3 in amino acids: CASSPGGSTDTQYF. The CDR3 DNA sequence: TGTGCCAGCAGCCCCGGGGGCTCCACAGATACGCAGTATTTT.